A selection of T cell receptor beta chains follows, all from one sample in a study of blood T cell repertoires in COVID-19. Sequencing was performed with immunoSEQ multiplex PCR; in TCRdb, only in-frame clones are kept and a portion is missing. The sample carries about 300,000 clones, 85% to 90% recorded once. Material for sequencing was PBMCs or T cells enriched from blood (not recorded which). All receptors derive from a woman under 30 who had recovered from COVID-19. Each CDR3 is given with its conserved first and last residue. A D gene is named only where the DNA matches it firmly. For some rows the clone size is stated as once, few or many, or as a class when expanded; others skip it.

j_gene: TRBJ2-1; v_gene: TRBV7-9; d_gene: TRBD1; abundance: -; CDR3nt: TGTGCCAGCAGCCCCGGGACAGTTAGTGGGCTAGAGCAGTTCTTC; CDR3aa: CASSPGTVSGLEQFF
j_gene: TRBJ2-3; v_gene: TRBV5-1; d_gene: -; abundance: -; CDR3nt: TGCGCCAGCAGCTTCAAGGGAGCCACAGATACGCAGTATTTT; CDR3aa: CASSFKGATDTQYF
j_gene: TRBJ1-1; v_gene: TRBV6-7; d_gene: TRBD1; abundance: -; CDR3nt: TGTGCCAGCATCAAAAGTGACAGGGGGTTGAACACTGAAGCTTTCTTT; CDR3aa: CASIKSDRGLNTEAFF
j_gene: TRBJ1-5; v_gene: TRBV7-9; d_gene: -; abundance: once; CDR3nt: TGTGCCAGCAGCTTAGATAGACAGCCCCAGCATTTT; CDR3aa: CASSLDRQPQHF
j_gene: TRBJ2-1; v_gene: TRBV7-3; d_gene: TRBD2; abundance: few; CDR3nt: TGTGCCAGCAGCCCCCATAACGGGGGGGACCCCTTTTTCGATGAGCAGTTCTTC; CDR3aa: CASSPHNGGDPFFDEQFF
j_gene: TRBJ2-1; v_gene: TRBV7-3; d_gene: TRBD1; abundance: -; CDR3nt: TGTGCCAGCAGCCCCCCGGGACAGGGTAATGAGCAGTTCTTC; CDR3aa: CASSPPGQGNEQFF
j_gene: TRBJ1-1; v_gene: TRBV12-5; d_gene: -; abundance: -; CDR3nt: TGTGCTAGTGGTTTGGCTAGGCTTGGCGCACGGGGGAGCACTGAAGCTTTCTTT; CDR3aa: CASGLARLGARGSTEAFF
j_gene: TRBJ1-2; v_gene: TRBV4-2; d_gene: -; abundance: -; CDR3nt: TGTGCCAGCAGCCAAGATCCCGGGGGTGACAGAGAACATGGCTACACCTTC; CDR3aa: CASSQDPGGDREHGYTF
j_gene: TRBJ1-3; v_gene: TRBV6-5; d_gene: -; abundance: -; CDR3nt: TGTGCCAGCAGTTACGACTTAAGCTCTGGAAACACCATATATTTT; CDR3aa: CASSYDLSSGNTIYF
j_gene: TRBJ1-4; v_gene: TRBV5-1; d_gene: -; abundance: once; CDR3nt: TGCGCCAGCGCTGCAGGCGGGACCGAAAAACTGTTTTTT; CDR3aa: CASAAGGTEKLFF